The clone carrying this T cell receptor (beta chain) was seen ten or more times. Its specificity is unknown. This sample is drawn from a study of CD8 T cells in ankylosing spondylitis. Findings of the study overall: Peripheral blood samples showed relatively rare disease-linked clones, and these clones were CD8+. In the blood and synovial fluid of reactive arthritis, some motif variants had been previously reported.

One entry per CDR3 protein results from TCRdb running MiXCR on the 5' RACE reads. Found here are around 75,000 distinct CDR3 sequences, approximately 5% of them singletons; the top ten hold 2% to 2.5%. CDR1 and CDR2 (germline): MNHNS, SASEGT. The CDR3 covers 15 residues. V lost 6 bases to trimming and J lost 5 bases, with 17 bases between them. Source material: blood, either unsorted or a sorted T cell fraction (not recorded which). The source is a male donor with ankylosing spondylitis or in good health (not recorded which). The V call is TRBV6-1, the J call TRBJ2-1; possible D gene TRBD2, 6 bases. CDR3 in DNA: TGTGCCAGCAGCCTCCAGGAGGGCCTAAACAATGAGCAGTTCTTC. This encodes CASSLQEGLNNEQFF.